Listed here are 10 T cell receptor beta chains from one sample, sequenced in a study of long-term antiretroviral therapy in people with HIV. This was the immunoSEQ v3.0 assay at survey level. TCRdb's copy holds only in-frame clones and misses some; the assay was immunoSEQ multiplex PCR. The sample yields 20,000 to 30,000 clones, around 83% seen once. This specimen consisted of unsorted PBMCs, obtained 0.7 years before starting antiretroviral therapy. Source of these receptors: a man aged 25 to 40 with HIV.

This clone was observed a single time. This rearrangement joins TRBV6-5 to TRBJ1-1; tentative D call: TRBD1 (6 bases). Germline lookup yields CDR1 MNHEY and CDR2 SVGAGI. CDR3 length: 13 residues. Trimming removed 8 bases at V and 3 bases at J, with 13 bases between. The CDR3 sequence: CASGRSGDTEAFF. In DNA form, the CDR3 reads TGTGCCAGCGGCCGGTCAGGGGACACTGAAGCTTTCTTT.

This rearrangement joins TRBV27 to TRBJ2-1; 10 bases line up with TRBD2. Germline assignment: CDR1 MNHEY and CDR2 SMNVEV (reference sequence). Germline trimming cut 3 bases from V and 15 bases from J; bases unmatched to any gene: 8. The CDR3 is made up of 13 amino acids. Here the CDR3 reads CASSFSSGGDLFF. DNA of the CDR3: TGTGCCAGCAGTTTTTCCAGCGGGGGGGACCTGTTCTTC.

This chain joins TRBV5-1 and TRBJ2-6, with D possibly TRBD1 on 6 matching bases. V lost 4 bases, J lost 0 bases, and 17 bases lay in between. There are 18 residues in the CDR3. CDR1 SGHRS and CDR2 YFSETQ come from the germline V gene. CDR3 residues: CASSQDGQRPSGANVLTF. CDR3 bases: TGCGCCAGCAGCCAGGATGGACAGCGGCCCTCTGGGGCCAACGTCCTGACTTTC.

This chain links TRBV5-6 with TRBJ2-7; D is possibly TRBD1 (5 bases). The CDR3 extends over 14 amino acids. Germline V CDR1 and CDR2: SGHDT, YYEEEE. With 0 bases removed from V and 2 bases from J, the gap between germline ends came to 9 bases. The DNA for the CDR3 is TGTGCCAGCAGCTTGGGTTTACAGGCCTACGAGCAGTACTTC. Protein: CASSLGLQAYEQYF.

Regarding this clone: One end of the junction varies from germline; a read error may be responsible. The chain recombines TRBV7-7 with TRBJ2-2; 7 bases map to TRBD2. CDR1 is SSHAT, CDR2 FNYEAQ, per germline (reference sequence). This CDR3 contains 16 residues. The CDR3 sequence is CASSSLTSANTGELFF. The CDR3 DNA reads TGTGCTAGCAGCTCCCTCACTAGCGCCAACACCGGGGAGCTGTTTTTT. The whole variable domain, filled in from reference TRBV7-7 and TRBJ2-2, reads GAGVSQSPRYKVTKRGQDVTLRCDPISSHATLYWYQQALGQGPEFLTYFNYEAQPDKSGLPSDRFSAERPEGSISTLTIQRTEQRDSAMYRCASSSLTSANTGELFFGEGSRLTVL.

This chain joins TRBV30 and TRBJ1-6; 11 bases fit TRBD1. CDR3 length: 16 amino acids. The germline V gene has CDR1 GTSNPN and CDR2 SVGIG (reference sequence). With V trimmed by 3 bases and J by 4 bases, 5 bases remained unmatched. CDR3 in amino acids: CAWSPGTGGYNSPLHF. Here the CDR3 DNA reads TGTGCCTGGAGCCCCGGGACAGGGGGTTATAATTCACCCCTCCACTTT.

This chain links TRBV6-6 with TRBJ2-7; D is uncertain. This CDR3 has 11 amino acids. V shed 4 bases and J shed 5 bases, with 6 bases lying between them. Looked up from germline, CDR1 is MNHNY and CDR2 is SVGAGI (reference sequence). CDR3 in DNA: TGTGCCAGCAGTTTGAAGGACGAGCAGTACTTC. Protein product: CASSLKDEQYF.

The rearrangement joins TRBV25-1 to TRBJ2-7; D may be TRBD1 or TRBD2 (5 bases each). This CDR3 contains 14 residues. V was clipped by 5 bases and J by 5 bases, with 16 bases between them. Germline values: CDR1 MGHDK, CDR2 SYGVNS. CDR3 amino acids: CASSTPGRGDEQYF. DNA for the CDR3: TGTGCCAGCAGTACTCCGGGACGGGGCGACGAGCAGTACTTC.

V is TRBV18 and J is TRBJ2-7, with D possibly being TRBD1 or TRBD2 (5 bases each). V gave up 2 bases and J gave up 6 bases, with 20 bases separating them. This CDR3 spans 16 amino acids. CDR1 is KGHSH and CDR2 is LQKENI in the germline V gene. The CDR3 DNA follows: TGTGCCAGCTCACCAGAGGACTCCGGCTTAGGGGCCGAGCAGTACTTC. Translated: CASSPEDSGLGAEQYF.

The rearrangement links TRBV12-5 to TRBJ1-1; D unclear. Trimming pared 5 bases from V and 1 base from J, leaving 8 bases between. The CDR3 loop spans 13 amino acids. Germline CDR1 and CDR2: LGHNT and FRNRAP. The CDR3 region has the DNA TGTGCTAGTGGTCTTCGAGAGAACACTGAAGCTTTCTTT. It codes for CASGLRENTEAFF.